The 24 T cell receptor beta chains in this list originate from one sample, sequenced in a study of T cells in Graves' hyperthyroidism and ophthalmopathy. TCR beta CDR3 regions were amplified from RNA transcripts. The HTBI set primed first-round TCR CDR3 RT-PCR. MiXCR, applied by TCRdb to the multiplex PCR reads, yields one record per CDR3 protein. The data hold under 550,000 distinct CDR3 sequences, with approximately 14% observed a single time. Source material: blood. The source is a woman between 18 and 30 years old with Graves' hyperthyroidism.

This clonotype was detected many times. The chain combines TRBV3-2 with TRBJ2-7. TRBV3-2 is a listed pseudogene. The CDR3 length is 13 residues. The CDR3 sequence: CASSQDQRGEQYF. CDR3 bases: TGTGCCAGCAGCCAAGATCAACGAGGAGAGCAGTACTTC.

This clonotype was counted a few times. This chain links TRBV9 with TRBJ2-1; 7 nucleotides align to TRBD2. With 0 bases clipped from V and 4 bases from J, the junction kept 7 bases outside the gene matches. The CDR3 extends over 16 amino acids. CDR1 SGDLS and CDR2 YYNGEE come from the germline V gene. The CDR3 nucleotides read TGTGCCAGCAGCGTAGCTGGGCTAGCGGAATACAATGAGCAGTTCTTC. Its translation: CASSVAGLAEYNEQFF.

This clonotype appeared a few times. V is TRBV14 and J is TRBJ2-3; the match to TRBD2 covers 12 bases. This CDR3 comprises 14 residues. Germline V lookup: CDR1 SGHDN, CDR2 FVKESK. V was pared by 3 bases and J by 7 bases, with 2 bases of the junction left unmatched. The CDR3 loop reads CASSQTSGRNTQYF. DNA for the CDR3: TGTGCCAGCAGCCAGACTAGCGGGAGAAATACGCAGTATTTT.

There are many counts of this clonotype. V gene TRBV2 combines with J gene TRBJ1-4; D gene uncertain. Germline V gives CDR1 SNHLY, CDR2 FYNNEI. Trimming shortened V by 8 bases and J by 0 bases, and 13 bases separated the two germline ends. The CDR3 is 15 residues long. CDR3 sequence reads: CASVPVVATNEKLFF. CDR3 in DNA: TGTGCCAGCGTCCCAGTAGTGGCAACTAATGAAAAACTGTTTTTT.

In its sample, this clonotype was seen a few times. The CDR3 spells CASSPRTSYNEQFF. In DNA form, the CDR3 reads TGCGCCAGCAGCCCGCGGACTAGCTACAATGAGCAGTTCTTC. The chain joins TRBV5-1 to TRBJ2-1; 7 bases agree with TRBD2. The junction had 4 bases not matched to a gene; V was cut back by 4 bases and J by 3 bases. Germline CDR1 reads SGHRS; CDR2 reads YFSETQ. The CDR3 contains 14 residues.

This clonotype occurred a few times. The chain carries TRBV30 and TRBJ1-5; D gene ambiguous. This CDR3 has 13 amino acids. V gave up 3 bases and J gave up 1 base, with 7 bases separating them. Germline V CDR1 and CDR2: GTSNPN, SVGIG (reference sequence). CDR3 in amino acids: CAWRANSNQPQHF. CDR3 sequence (DNA): TGTGCCTGGAGGGCTAACAGCAATCAGCCCCAGCATTTT.

This clonotype was detected many times. The CDR3 protein is CASSYSRVGYEQYF. For the CDR3, the DNA is TGTGCCAGCAGTTACTCGAGGGTTGGCTACGAGCAGTACTTC. The chain employs TRBV6-5 and TRBJ2-7; a weak D match, TRBD2 (5 bases). The CDR3 runs to 14 residues. Trimming took off 0 bases at V and 3 bases at J, with 9 bases between the two ends. Germline CDR1 reads MNHEY; CDR2 reads SVGAGI.

This clonotype was counted ten times or more. The chain links TRBV18 to TRBJ1-2, with 9 nucleotides matching TRBD1. In germline, CDR1 is KGHSH, CDR2 LQKENI. The length of the CDR3 is 16 residues. With 1 base clipped from V and 4 bases from J, the junction kept 7 bases outside the gene matches. The CDR3 coding sequence is TGTGCCAGCTCACCACTACGGGACAGGGATAGCTATGGCTACACCTTC. This sequence encodes CASSPLRDRDSYGYTF.

This clonotype was observed at least ten times. The chain has TRBV2 and TRBJ2-7; D is undetermined. The V end lost 6 bases, the J end lost 2 bases, and 2 bases lay between the germline ends. This CDR3 region has 10 residues. Germline V gene data show CDR1 as SNHLY and CDR2 as FYNNEI. The CDR3 protein is CASSAYEQYF. In DNA, the CDR3 is TGTGCCAGCAGCGCCTACGAGCAGTACTTC.

This clonotype was seen many times. The CDR3 sequence: CASSSIRSGTGSYEQYF. The CDR3 DNA sequence: TGTGCCAGCAGCAGTATTAGGTCCGGGACGGGATCCTACGAGCAGTACTTC. This chain links TRBV13 with TRBJ2-7; D may correspond to TRBD1 or TRBD2 (5 bases each). CDR3 size: 17 residues. Germline values: CDR1 PRHDT, CDR2 FYEKMQ (reference sequence). The V end was cut by 5 bases, the J end by 1 base, with 21 bases between.

At least ten counts were recorded for this clonotype. J is TRBJ2-7 and V is TRBV20-1, with TRBD2 matching 9 bases. Germline assignment: CDR1 DFQATT and CDR2 SNEGSKA (reference sequence). V dropped 5 bases and J dropped 5; count of bases not matched to a gene: 10. The CDR3 has 14 residues. This CDR3 is CSAGSGRQGNEQYF. CDR3 sequence (DNA): TGCAGTGCTGGGAGCGGGAGGCAGGGTAACGAGCAGTACTTC.

In this sample, this clonotype turned up many times. The gene calls are TRBV11-2 and TRBJ2-2; D is undetermined. CDR3 length equals 14 residues. Trimming removed 3 bases from V and 5 bases from J, with 10 bases in between. Germline assignment: CDR1 SGHAT and CDR2 FQNNGV. CDR3 sequence: CASSFDGGTGELFF. The DNA for the CDR3 is TGTGCCAGCAGCTTCGACGGTGGGACCGGGGAGCTGTTTTTT.

This chain connects TRBV6-2 or TRBV6-3 to TRBJ2-1; no clear D gene. The V gene's germline CDR1 is MNHEY and CDR2 SVGEGT. The CDR3 has 12 amino acids. Between the trimmed V and J ends, which lost 6 bases and 8 bases, there was a span of 11 bases. CDR3 DNA: TGTGCCAGCAGCCAATCTACTTATGAGCAGTTCTTC. This gives the protein CASSQSTYEQFF.

This clonotype showed up many times. The gene calls are TRBV7-8 and TRBJ2-7; D not resolved. Trimming shortened V by 1 base and J by 0 bases, and 7 bases separated the two germline ends. The CDR3 covers 14 residues. Germline V gene data show CDR1 as SGHVS and CDR2 as FQNEAQ. The CDR3 spells CASSLGLFSYEQYF. Here the CDR3 DNA reads TGTGCCAGCAGCTTAGGTCTCTTCTCCTACGAGCAGTACTTC.

This clonotype was found many times. The genes are TRBV9 and TRBJ2-5; D unclear. Germline CDR1 SGDLS, CDR2 YYNGEE. The ends were cut back, 0 bases at V and 5 bases at J, with 14 bases in the middle. CDR3 size: 15 residues. CDR3 sequence: CASSVAPRTTETQYF. The CDR3 DNA reads as TGTGCCAGCAGCGTAGCTCCGAGAACTACGGAGACCCAGTACTTC.

At least ten counts were recorded for this clonotype. V gene TRBV11-2 combines with J gene TRBJ1-1, with TRBD1 as a possible D gene (5 bases). Trimming took off 2 bases at V and 4 bases at J, with 14 bases between the two ends. Germline V lookup: CDR1 SGHAT, CDR2 FQNNGV. The CDR3 runs 15 residues. CDR3 region: CASSLLQGGSTEAFF. In DNA, the CDR3 is TGTGCCAGCAGCTTACTGCAGGGTGGAAGCACTGAAGCTTTCTTT.

In its sample, this clonotype was seen many times. The chain joins TRBV28 to TRBJ2-7; 9 bases are shared with TRBD1. The CDR3 contains 12 residues. Germline loops: CDR1 MDHEN, CDR2 SYDVKM. V trimming: 10 bases; J trimming: 5 bases; junction bases outside the gene matches: 6. CDR3 coding DNA: TGTGCCACCCTGGGACAGGGTAACGAGCAGTACTTC. This gives the protein CATLGQGNEQYF.

This clonotype was seen at least ten times. The chain has TRBV27 and TRBJ1-5; TRBD1 aligns across 9 bases. This CDR3 comprises 14 residues. Germline CDR1 is MNHEY and CDR2 is SMNVEV (reference sequence). J lost 7 bases, V lost 7 bases, and 8 bases had no gene match. This chain's CDR3 is CASNPTGGGQPQHF. CDR3 sequence (DNA): TGTGCCAGCAACCCGACAGGGGGTGGACAGCCCCAGCATTTT.

This clonotype was observed at least ten times. The V gene is TRBV20-1, the J gene TRBJ1-2, with a possible D match to TRBD1 (5 bases). In germline, CDR1 is DFQATT, CDR2 SNEGSKA (reference sequence). Deletions cut 0 bases from V and 3 bases from J, with 8 bases between. This CDR3 contains 13 residues. For the CDR3, the DNA is TGCAGTGCTAGAGAGGGGCTGGACTATGGCTACACCTTC. Its protein is CSAREGLDYGYTF.

This clonotype turned up a few times. The genes are TRBV7-9 and TRBJ2-5, with TRBD2 identical over 13 bases. CDR3 length: 17 residues. The germline gives CDR1 SEHNR, CDR2 FQNEAQ (reference sequence). V lost 5 bases to trimming and J lost 5 bases; unmatched junction nucleotides: 11. CDR3 protein: CASSGRRVTSGRETQYF. The CDR3 nucleotides are TGTGCCAGCAGCGGACGGAGGGTGACTAGCGGGAGGGAGACCCAGTACTTC.

This clonotype has at least ten counts. The rearrangement uses TRBV20-1 and TRBJ1-2, with a possible D match to TRBD1 (5 bases). Germline loops: CDR1 DFQATT, CDR2 SNEGSKA (reference sequence). This CDR3 is built from 12 residues. Trimming pared 2 bases from V and 3 bases from J, leaving 7 bases between. CDR3: CSARQGDYGYTF. The CDR3 DNA sequence: TGCAGTGCTAGACAGGGCGACTATGGCTACACCTTC.

With regard to this clonotype: A much larger clone differs by one base, so this may be a read error. The V and J genes are TRBV5-1 and TRBJ1-1, with D perhaps TRBD1 (5 bases). Germline V gene sequence: CDR1 SGHRS, CDR2 YFSETQ. This CDR3 is built from 16 residues. For the CDR3, the DNA is TGCGCCAGCAGCTTGCAGGGCGGGGGATCGAACACTGAAGTTTTCTTT. Its protein product is CASSLQGGGSNTEVFF.

This clonotype has a count of ten or more. V and J are TRBV28 and TRBJ2-1; 12 bases map to TRBD2. The germline V gene encodes CDR1 MDHEN and CDR2 SYDVKM. J lost 8 bases, V lost 6 bases, and 5 bases had no gene match. The CDR3 is 14 amino acids. CDR3 bases: TGTGCCAGCAGCGGACTAGCGGGACTCTATGAGCAGTTCTTC. Protein product: CASSGLAGLYEQFF.

The chain combines TRBV20-1 with TRBJ1-1; the match to TRBD1 covers 9 bases. V shed 4 bases and J 4 bases; nucleotides not matched to a gene: 10. The CDR3 length is 15 residues. CDR1 and CDR2 from the germline V gene are DFQATT and SNEGSKA (reference sequence). The CDR3 here is CSATRQGVFGTEAFF. CDR3 in DNA: TGCAGTGCTACAAGACAGGGGGTTTTCGGCACTGAAGCTTTCTTT.